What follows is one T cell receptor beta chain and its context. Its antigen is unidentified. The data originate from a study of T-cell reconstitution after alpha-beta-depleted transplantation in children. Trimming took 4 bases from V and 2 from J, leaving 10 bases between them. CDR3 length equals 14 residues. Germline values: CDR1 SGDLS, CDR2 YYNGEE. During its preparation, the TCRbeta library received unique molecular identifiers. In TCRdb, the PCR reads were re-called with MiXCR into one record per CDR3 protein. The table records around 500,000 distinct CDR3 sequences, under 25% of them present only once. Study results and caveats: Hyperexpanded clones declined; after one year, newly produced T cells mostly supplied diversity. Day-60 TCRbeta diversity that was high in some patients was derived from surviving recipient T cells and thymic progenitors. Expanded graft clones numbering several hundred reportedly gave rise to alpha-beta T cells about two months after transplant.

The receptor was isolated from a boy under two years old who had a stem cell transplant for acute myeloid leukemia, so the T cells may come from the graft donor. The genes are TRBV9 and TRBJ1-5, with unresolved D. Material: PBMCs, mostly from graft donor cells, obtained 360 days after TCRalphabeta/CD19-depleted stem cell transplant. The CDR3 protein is CASSPMWGNQPQHF. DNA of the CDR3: TGTGCCAGCAGCCCCATGTGGGGCAATCAGCCCCAGCATTTT.